This is a list of T cell receptor beta chains from one sample in a study of early T cells in non-severe SARS-CoV-2 infection. Each CDR3 protein is one row after TCRdb ran MiXCR on the 5' RACE reads. This table holds tens of thousands of distinct CDR3 sequences, roughly 12% found once. The sequencing input was whole blood. Receptors were obtained from an adult who was a healthcare worker with PCR-confirmed SARS-CoV-2 infection or an uninfected control (not recorded which). CDR3s include the opening cysteine and the closing phenylalanine or tryptophan. The D gene is left open where the match is weak. Rows may omit the clone size; those that give it use once, few, many or a size class.

clone size: -; V gene: TRBV2; J gene: TRBJ2-3; D gene: TRBD2; CDR3 DNA: TGTGCCAGCAGTCCCGGACTAGCCCTAGAGACAGATACGCAGTATTTT; CDR3 protein: CASSPGLALETDTQYF
clone size: many; V gene: TRBV12-3/TRBV12-4; J gene: TRBJ1-5; D gene: TRBD1; CDR3 DNA: TGTGCCAGCTCCCTAGGGACAGGGTCCTATAGCAATCAGCCCCAGCATTTT; CDR3 protein: CASSLGTGSYSNQPQHF
clone size: few; V gene: TRBV27; J gene: TRBJ2-2; D gene: -; CDR3 DNA: TGTGCCAGCAGTCCCTCTGCCCGGGAGCTGTTTTTT; CDR3 protein: CASSPSARELFF
clone size: -; V gene: TRBV3-1; J gene: TRBJ2-1; D gene: -; CDR3 DNA: TGTGCCAGCAGCCAATCCGGTAGCGCCTACAATGAGCAGTTCTTC; CDR3 protein: CASSQSGSAYNEQFF
clone size: -; V gene: TRBV6-2/TRBV6-3; J gene: TRBJ2-3; D gene: TRBD2; CDR3 DNA: TGTGCCAGCAGTTCGCCGGGACTAGCTACAACAGATACGCAGTATTTT; CDR3 protein: CASSSPGLATTDTQYF
clone size: many; V gene: TRBV29-1; J gene: TRBJ2-3; D gene: TRBD2; CDR3 DNA: TGCAGCGTTGGCGGGACTAGCGGGCGCACAGATACGCAGTATTTT; CDR3 protein: CSVGGTSGRTDTQYF
clone size: few; V gene: TRBV29-1; J gene: TRBJ2-1; D gene: -; CDR3 DNA: TGCAGCGTTGTAGACTACAATGAGCAGTTCTTC; CDR3 protein: CSVVDYNEQFF
clone size: many; V gene: TRBV28; J gene: TRBJ2-3; D gene: -; CDR3 DNA: TGTGCCACATATGAGGAGGGCCAGGGGCCAGAAACGCAGTATTTT; CDR3 protein: CATYEEGQGPETQYF
clone size: few; V gene: TRBV11-2; J gene: TRBJ2-7; D gene: -; CDR3 DNA: TGTGCCACCAAACTAGGGGGTAAGGCCTACGAGCAGTACTTC; CDR3 protein: CATKLGGKAYEQYF
clone size: -; V gene: TRBV10-2; J gene: TRBJ2-7; D gene: -; CDR3 DNA: TGCGCCAGCAGTGATAGTATCTACGAGCAGTACTTC; CDR3 protein: CASSDSIYEQYF
clone size: -; V gene: TRBV7-2; J gene: TRBJ2-2; D gene: -; CDR3 DNA: TGTGCCAGCAGCTTAGCCCGCAAAGCGGAGCTGTTTTTT; CDR3 protein: CASSLARKAELFF
clone size: few; V gene: TRBV18; J gene: TRBJ2-7; D gene: TRBD1; CDR3 DNA: TGTGCCAGCTCAGACACCGGGACAGGGGCCCACGAGCAGTACTTC; CDR3 protein: CASSDTGTGAHEQYF
clone size: many; V gene: TRBV9; J gene: TRBJ1-2; D gene: -; CDR3 DNA: TGTGCCAGCAGCGTAGGGGATGCAAGCTATGGCTACACCTTC; CDR3 protein: CASSVGDASYGYTF
clone size: few; V gene: TRBV20-1; J gene: TRBJ2-1; D gene: -; CDR3 DNA: TGCAGTGCTAGAGACCTCGACTCAGCAGATGGTGAGCAGTTCTTC; CDR3 protein: CSARDLDSADGEQFF
clone size: few; V gene: TRBV20-1; J gene: TRBJ2-3; D gene: -; CDR3 DNA: TGCAGTGCTAGACAGACTAGCACAGATACGCAGTATTTT; CDR3 protein: CSARQTSTDTQYF
clone size: few; V gene: TRBV4-3; J gene: TRBJ1-2; D gene: -; CDR3 DNA: TGCGCCAGCAGCCAAGATCCTGGGGGTCCGGGCTATGGCTACACCTTC; CDR3 protein: CASSQDPGGPGYGYTF
clone size: few; V gene: TRBV6-1; J gene: TRBJ1-2; D gene: TRBD1; CDR3 DNA: TGTGCCAGCACCCAGACAGGGGTATCTATCTATGGCTACACCTTC; CDR3 protein: CASTQTGVSIYGYTF
clone size: many; V gene: TRBV6-4; J gene: TRBJ2-1; D gene: TRBD1; CDR3 DNA: TGTGCCAGCAGTGACTCGCCGGGACAGGGGCACAGTGAGCAGTTCTTC; CDR3 protein: CASSDSPGQGHSEQFF
clone size: many; V gene: TRBV28; J gene: TRBJ2-7; D gene: -; CDR3 DNA: TGTGCCAGCAGTCGAAGAGCCCCCCGGGACAAGCGCTACGAGCAGTACTTC; CDR3 protein: CASSRRAPRDKRYEQYF
clone size: many; V gene: TRBV7-6; J gene: TRBJ2-5; D gene: TRBD1; CDR3 DNA: TGTGCCAGCAGCCCGACCGGACAGGGGACCTGGTACTTC; CDR3 protein: CASSPTGQGTWYF
clone size: -; V gene: TRBV29-1; J gene: TRBJ2-5; D gene: TRBD2; CDR3 DNA: TGCAGCGTTCGTGCGAGACTAGCTAAAGAGACCCAGTACTTC; CDR3 protein: CSVRARLAKETQYF
clone size: many; V gene: TRBV24-1; J gene: TRBJ1-1; D gene: -; CDR3 DNA: TGTGCCACCAGTGAAACCGACGGGCGGGGTGAAGCTTTCTTT; CDR3 protein: CATSETDGRGEAFF
clone size: many; V gene: TRBV4-3; J gene: TRBJ1-1; D gene: -; CDR3 DNA: TGCGCCAGCAGCCAAGATGCCGTAATAGCAAACCTTAACACTGAAGCTTTCTTT; CDR3 protein: CASSQDAVIANLNTEAFF
clone size: many; V gene: TRBV6-6; J gene: TRBJ2-7; D gene: TRBD2; CDR3 DNA: TGTGCCAGCAGGCGGCGGGGGGCCTACGAGCAGTACTTC; CDR3 protein: CASRRRGAYEQYF
clone size: many; V gene: TRBV2; J gene: TRBJ2-1; D gene: -; CDR3 DNA: TGTGCCAGCAGTGGGATCGGAAAGACTAGCTCCTACAATGAGCAGTTCTTC; CDR3 protein: CASSGIGKTSSYNEQFF
clone size: few; V gene: TRBV28; J gene: TRBJ1-4; D gene: -; CDR3 DNA: TGTGCCAGCAGCAGGCGGGGAGAAAAACTGTTTTTT; CDR3 protein: CASSRRGEKLFF
clone size: -; V gene: TRBV11-2; J gene: TRBJ2-1; D gene: -; CDR3 DNA: TGTGCCAGCAGCTCGAATTCTAAGACTAGCTCCTACAATGAGCAGTTCTTC; CDR3 protein: CASSSNSKTSSYNEQFF
clone size: -; V gene: TRBV7-2; J gene: TRBJ2-7; D gene: TRBD2; CDR3 DNA: TGTGCCAGCAGCTTAGCTCCGGGACTAATTTACGAGCAGTACTTC; CDR3 protein: CASSLAPGLIYEQYF
clone size: few; V gene: TRBV5-6; J gene: TRBJ1-5; D gene: -; CDR3 DNA: TGTGCCAGCAGCTTGCAGGATCAGCCCCAGCATTTT; CDR3 protein: CASSLQDQPQHF
clone size: -; V gene: TRBV29-1; J gene: TRBJ2-7; D gene: -; CDR3 DNA: TGCAGCGTTGTTGGCGCTGACGAGCAGTACTTC; CDR3 protein: CSVVGADEQYF
clone size: many; V gene: TRBV11-3; J gene: TRBJ1-1; D gene: -; CDR3 DNA: TGTGCCAGCAGCCTGGGTTCGGGCAGAGCTTTCTTT; CDR3 protein: CASSLGSGRAFF
clone size: few; V gene: TRBV15; J gene: TRBJ1-1; D gene: -; CDR3 DNA: TGTGCCACCAGCAGAGATCAGGTGAACACTGAAGCTTTCTTT; CDR3 protein: CATSRDQVNTEAFF
clone size: -; V gene: TRBV5-1; J gene: TRBJ2-3; D gene: TRBD2; CDR3 DNA: TGCGCCAGCAGCCGGGACTACTCAGATACGCAGTATTTT; CDR3 protein: CASSRDYSDTQYF
clone size: few; V gene: TRBV7-8; J gene: TRBJ2-1; D gene: TRBD2; CDR3 DNA: TGTGCCAGCAGCTTAGGGCGGGAGGTCTCCTACAATGAGCAGTTCTTC; CDR3 protein: CASSLGREVSYNEQFF
clone size: few; V gene: TRBV4-3; J gene: TRBJ2-3; D gene: -; CDR3 DNA: TGCGCCAGCAGCCAAGTTGACAGCTCGGATACGCAGTATTTT; CDR3 protein: CASSQVDSSDTQYF
clone size: -; V gene: TRBV11-2; J gene: TRBJ2-1; D gene: -; CDR3 DNA: TGTGCCAGCAGCCGTAGCAGGGAGCAGTTCTTC; CDR3 protein: CASSRSREQFF
clone size: few; V gene: TRBV12-3/TRBV12-4; J gene: TRBJ1-1; D gene: -; CDR3 DNA: TGTGCCAGCAGTTTCCAGAGGGGGAGCACTGAAGCTTTCTTT; CDR3 protein: CASSFQRGSTEAFF
clone size: many; V gene: TRBV7-9; J gene: TRBJ2-7; D gene: -; CDR3 DNA: TGTGCCAGCAGCTTAGCCCCGAGAACCTACGAGCAGTACTTC; CDR3 protein: CASSLAPRTYEQYF
clone size: few; V gene: TRBV20-1; J gene: TRBJ1-2; D gene: TRBD1; CDR3 DNA: TGCAGTGCTAGTTCAGGGGGCGCTTTGAACTTGGGGTATGGCTACACCTTC; CDR3 protein: CSASSGGALNLGYGYTF
clone size: few; V gene: TRBV7-9; J gene: TRBJ2-1; D gene: TRBD2; CDR3 DNA: TGTGCCAGCAGCTCCACTACTAGCGGGTCAGCCTACAATGAGCAGTTCTTC; CDR3 protein: CASSSTTSGSAYNEQFF
clone size: -; V gene: TRBV12-3/TRBV12-4; J gene: TRBJ1-4; D gene: -; CDR3 DNA: TGTGCCAGCAGCCCGGCGGGGGGGCGCCGAGAAAAACTGTTTTTT; CDR3 protein: CASSPAGGRREKLFF
clone size: -; V gene: TRBV6-2/TRBV6-3; J gene: TRBJ2-5; D gene: -; CDR3 DNA: TGTGCCAGCAGTTACTCGATAACTTCGGAAGAGACCCAGTACTTC; CDR3 protein: CASSYSITSEETQYF
clone size: many; V gene: TRBV5-1; J gene: TRBJ2-7; D gene: -; CDR3 DNA: TGCGCCAGCCGCGCTGGGGAAAGCTCCTACGAGCAGTACTTC; CDR3 protein: CASRAGESSYEQYF
clone size: -; V gene: TRBV27; J gene: TRBJ2-2; D gene: -; CDR3 DNA: TGTGCCAGCAGTTTTCGTGGGAGGAGCACCGGGGAGCTGTTTTTT; CDR3 protein: CASSFRGRSTGELFF
clone size: -; V gene: TRBV29-1; J gene: TRBJ2-1; D gene: -; CDR3 DNA: TGCAGCGCCGAAGCGTCGGGAGTAGGAGCCTACAATGAGCAGTTCTTC; CDR3 protein: CSAEASGVGAYNEQFF
clone size: -; V gene: TRBV20-1; J gene: TRBJ1-2; D gene: -; CDR3 DNA: TGCAGTGCTCGAGACGTGGGGACTAGCTATGGCTACACCTTC; CDR3 protein: CSARDVGTSYGYTF
clone size: many; V gene: TRBV7-6; J gene: TRBJ1-1; D gene: -; CDR3 DNA: TGTGCCAGCAGCCCCTTGGGCACTGAAGCTTTCTTT; CDR3 protein: CASSPLGTEAFF
clone size: -; V gene: TRBV27; J gene: TRBJ2-2; D gene: -; CDR3 DNA: TGTGCCAGCAGGCGCTCATGGAACACCGGGGAGCTGTTTTTT; CDR3 protein: CASRRSWNTGELFF
clone size: many; V gene: TRBV18; J gene: TRBJ2-3; D gene: -; CDR3 DNA: TGTGCCAGCTCACCCTATACCCCAGATACGCAGTATTTT; CDR3 protein: CASSPYTPDTQYF
clone size: -; V gene: TRBV5-1; J gene: TRBJ2-7; D gene: TRBD2; CDR3 DNA: TGCGCCAGCAGCTTGGTAGCGGGGGGGATCGACGAGCAGTACTTC; CDR3 protein: CASSLVAGGIDEQYF
clone size: many; V gene: TRBV7-9; J gene: TRBJ2-7; D gene: -; CDR3 DNA: TGTGCCAGCAGCCGGGGAGGTGTCTACGAGCAGTACTTC; CDR3 protein: CASSRGGVYEQYF